This T cell receptor beta chain was sequenced for a study of long-term antiretroviral therapy in people with HIV (dated 2022 in TCRdb). Notes on the research overall: The earliest samples were collected roughly a decade before the 2015 WHO recommendation for immediate ART, at a time when ART was usually postponed until CD4 counts fell. Among the approximately 27 participants with HIV, ten to eleven were female. No cross-contamination during QIAcube processing was seen in test extractions of a monoclonal T-cell line run alongside 30 to 35 polyclonal samples. From some 28 adults with confirmed HIV infection, the cohort provided under 200 cryopreserved PBMC samples, gathered serially across a mean of roughly 6 years (range 1-12). A retrospective serial study tested whether ART initiation and durable HIV suppression were associated with changes in peripheral blood TRB repertoire composition and diversity. Here is what the overall study found, with its caveats: Owing to limited PBMC availability, only the TCR beta chain was sequenced, without alpha chain pairing. Expanded TRB clones identified before ART initiation dominated the repertoire at all time points, although this dominance fluctuated and declined in many PLHIV after ART. Because cell numbers in pre-ART samples were limited, unsorted PBMC were profiled instead of sorted CD4+ and CD8+ T cells. The samples were dated from about 2004 to 2017, and the ART regimens that were used may be less effective than current ART regimens. No data were available on ART adherence, viral resistance or therapy changes, limiting inferences about post-ART repertoire changes. Starting ART was linked to a significant rise in TRB diversity, yet even after long-term ART the diversity remained significantly lower than in transplant donor controls. CDR3 length ranges in HIV repertoires were narrower than in controls, and network structure suggested an antigen-experienced repertoire with only a slight naive shift after ART.

Participants were included only if at least one PBMC sample before ART initiation and at least two post-ART samples were available. All participants with HIV were treated in the United States of America. Before DNA extraction, cryopreserved samples of roughly 1-10 million PBMC were thawed and washed. At the time of the earliest PBMC sample for each participant with HIV, ages ranged from about 23 to 60 years. Each participant contributed PBMC samples from 1-4 timepoints before ART initiation and 2-8 timepoints after ART initiation, with a median of 7 samples. Serial HIV viral load, CD4+ T-cell count, ART history and demographic data were obtained for every participant. Using a Qiagen kit on a QIAcube, genomic DNA was extracted from unsorted PBMC, with samples processed in batches of 12. A single count supports this clone. Its antigen is currently not known. Per-base qualities were not stored, and no clone one base away is much larger.

Sequencing of the TRB variable region was done with the immunoSEQ hsTCRB v3.0 assay at survey level resolution. A depth of 40,000-50,000 T-cell genomes per sample was targeted for TRB sequencing. An Illumina MiSeq with a v3 150-cycle kit was used to sequence the pooled TRB libraries. Under the source paper's analysis protocol: Repertoire analysis ran in R within a reproducible Nextflow workflow covering QC, data transformation and analysis. LymphoSeq2, an R package for exploring AIRR-Seq data, was used to implement the custom analyses. Four samples that yielded fewer than 5000 total TRB sequences were excluded, so that fewer than 200 HIV repertoires were analyzed. Among the roughly 200 retained HIV repertoires, 55 to 60 were collected before ART initiation and approximately 130 were collected after ART initiation. Repertoires were downsampled to 5000 TRB nucleotide sequences, with summary statistics averaged over 100 downsampling iterations. The analysis kept only TRB sequences whose CDR3 regions were at least seven amino acids long. Diversity was assessed using a clonality score derived from Shannon entropy and using the Gini coefficient. In the repertoire networks, any two of the top 5000 CDR3 amino acid sequences were connected whenever the two sequences differed by an edit distance of one. For TRB CDR3 amino acid sequences, antigen specificity groups and MHC restriction were predicted with GLIPH2. To flag known CMV, EBV, HIV or tissue antigen associations, CDR3 amino acid sequences were matched against VDJdb and McPAS-TCR. Pre-ART, post-ART and control groups were compared with Wilcoxon signed-rank tests and Holm-Bonferroni correction. Imported from immuneACCESS, the table was reduced by TCRdb to in-frame sequences with V and J called. These copies leave out some clones; in studies compared against another copy, an unresolved V gene accounts for under half, and the cause of the remainder is not known. The DNA gave D and trimming, while V, J and clone size come from that table. Here the sample has 16,000 or so clones; 77% occur a single time. The ten most abundant clones make up over 20% of the sample.

V lost 7 bases and J lost 1 base, and the count of bases not matched to a germline gene is 5. CDR3 length: 14 amino acids, cysteine to phenylalanine. The DNA shown is the 42-base CDR3, in frame from base 1. CDR1 and CDR2 are drawn from the germline V gene (reference sequence): LNHDA, SQIVND. The chain joins TRBV19 to TRBJ2-7; 9 bases in between match TRBD1. This TCR derives from a man between 40 and 49 years old with HIV. Sample: unsorted PBMCs, taken 2.1 years after starting antiretroviral therapy. At the DNA level, the sequence is TGTGCCAGTACCGCGACAGGGGGGTCCTACGAGCAGTACTTC. The resulting protein is CASTATGGSYEQYF.